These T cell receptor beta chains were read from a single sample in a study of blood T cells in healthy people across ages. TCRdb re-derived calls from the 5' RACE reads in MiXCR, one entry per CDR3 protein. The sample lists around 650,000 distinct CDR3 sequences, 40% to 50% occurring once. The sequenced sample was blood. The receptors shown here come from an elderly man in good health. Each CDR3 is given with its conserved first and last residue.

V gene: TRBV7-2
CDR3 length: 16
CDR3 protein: CASSRTSGGVTIQQYF

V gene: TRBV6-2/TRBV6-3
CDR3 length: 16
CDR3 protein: CASSPSDRGIYYEQYF

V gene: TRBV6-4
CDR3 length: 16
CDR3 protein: CASSGLVFKVICEQYF

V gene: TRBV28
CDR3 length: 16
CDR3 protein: CASSQLAGSPYNEQFF

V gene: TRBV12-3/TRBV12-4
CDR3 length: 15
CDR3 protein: CASRGRDRFGETQYF

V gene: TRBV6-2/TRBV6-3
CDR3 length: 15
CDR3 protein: CASTQRGGPKNIQYF

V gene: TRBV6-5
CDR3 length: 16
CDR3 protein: CASSSYTTGTPDTQYF

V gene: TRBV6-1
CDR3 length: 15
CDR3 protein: CASSEQWGADNEQFF

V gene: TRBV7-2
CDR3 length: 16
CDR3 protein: CASSLAGDRGHREQYF

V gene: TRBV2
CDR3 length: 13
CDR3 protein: CASSRQGDTEAFF

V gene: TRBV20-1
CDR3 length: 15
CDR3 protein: CSANGGTSGMDTQYF

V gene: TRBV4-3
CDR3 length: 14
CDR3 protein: CASSRTGGDEKLFF

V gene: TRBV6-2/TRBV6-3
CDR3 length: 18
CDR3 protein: CASSYPWTSGRPIETQYF

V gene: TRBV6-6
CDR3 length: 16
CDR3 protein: CASSYSARNSGNEQFF

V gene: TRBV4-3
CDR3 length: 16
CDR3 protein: CASSQERTGEPDTQYF

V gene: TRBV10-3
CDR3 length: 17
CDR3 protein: CAISGTSEGVGTDTQYF

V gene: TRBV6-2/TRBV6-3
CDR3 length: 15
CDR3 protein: CASLSGQPNGYGYTF

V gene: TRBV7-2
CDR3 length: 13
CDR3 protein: CASSIPVTYEQYF

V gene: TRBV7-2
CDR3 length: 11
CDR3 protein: CASSPQYEQYF

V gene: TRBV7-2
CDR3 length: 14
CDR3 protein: CASSLAQNTGELFF

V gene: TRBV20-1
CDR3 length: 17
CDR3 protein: CSARGNSGRALDNEQFF

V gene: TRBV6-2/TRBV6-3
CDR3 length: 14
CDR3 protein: CASIQAGTNYEQYF

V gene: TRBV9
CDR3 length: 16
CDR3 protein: CASSVLSGGARETQYF

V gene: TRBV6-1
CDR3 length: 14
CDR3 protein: CASSRQLDNSPLHF

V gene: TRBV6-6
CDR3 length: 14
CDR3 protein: CASSYSSTRQPQHF

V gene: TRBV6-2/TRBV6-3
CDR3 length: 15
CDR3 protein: CASSRTGPGVGPQHF

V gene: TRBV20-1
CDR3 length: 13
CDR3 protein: CSARMGQGQPQHF

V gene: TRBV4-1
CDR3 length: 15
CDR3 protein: CASSPADSYNSPLHF

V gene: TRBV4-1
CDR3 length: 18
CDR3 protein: CASSPELDSLVGNQPQHF

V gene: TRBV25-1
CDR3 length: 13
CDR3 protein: CASSGSGEQPQHF

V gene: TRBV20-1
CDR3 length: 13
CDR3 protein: CSARERPPGGLFF

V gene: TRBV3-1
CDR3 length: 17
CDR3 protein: CASTSRETGTSNKEQFF

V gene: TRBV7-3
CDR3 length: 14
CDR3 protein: CASSPSRQKETQYF